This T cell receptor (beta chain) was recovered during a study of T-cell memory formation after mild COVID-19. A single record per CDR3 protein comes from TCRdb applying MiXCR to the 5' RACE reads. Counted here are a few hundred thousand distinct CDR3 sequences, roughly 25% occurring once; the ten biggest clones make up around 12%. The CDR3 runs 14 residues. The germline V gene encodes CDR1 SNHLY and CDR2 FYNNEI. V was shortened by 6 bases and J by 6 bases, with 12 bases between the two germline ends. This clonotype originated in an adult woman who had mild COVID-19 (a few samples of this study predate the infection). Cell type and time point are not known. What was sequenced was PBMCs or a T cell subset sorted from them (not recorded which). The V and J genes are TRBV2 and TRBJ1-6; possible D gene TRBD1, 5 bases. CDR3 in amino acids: CASSKGLGNSPLHF. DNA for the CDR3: TGTGCCAGCAGCAAGGGACTGGGTAATTCACCCCTCCACTTT.